This paragraph reports one TCR beta chain. Antigen specificity is unknown. Execution of the assay was at deep level. Replicate sorted-subset PCRs were loaded with around 220 ng DNA, tens of thousands of T cell genomes. Assay used: immunoSEQ multiplex PCR; TCRdb lists only in-frame clones, some missing. The sample includes about 2.3 million clones, approximately 93% of them seen just once. The CDR3 is made up of 12 amino acids. Trimming shortened V by 3 bases and J by 5 bases, and 7 bases separated the two germline ends. The germline CDR1 and CDR2 sequences are LNHNV and YYDKDF (reference sequence). This specimen comes from a study of shared clonotypes between healthy human individuals. Study-wide results and limits: It was expected that sequencing depth would affect clonotype sharing among donors.

The chain couples TRBV15 to TRBJ1-2; D unresolved. The specimen sequenced was naive CD4+ T cells from PBMCs. The subset here: CD45RA+ positively selected. The clonotype comes from a man between 18 and 29 years old in good health. Some clones in this sample may be carry-over from other donors' samples. CDR3 sequence (DNA): TGTGCCACCAGCAGGCCCGCGTATGGCTACACCTTC. Translating gives CATSRPAYGYTF.